The sequence of this TCR beta chain was determined in a study of blood T cell repertoires in COVID-19. Study-level background: Acute and convalescent COVID-19 specimens originated in the United States, Italy and Spain. PBMCs, B-cell-depleted T cells, or T cells were the source of the cDNA or gDNA that made up the material.

Authors' methods: Estimated nucleated cell counts came from reference gene primer amplification. The method was immunoSEQ multiplex PCR; TCRdb's version includes in-frame clones alone and lacks a portion of them. The V and J calls and clone size come from that table; D and trimming were worked out from the DNA. The repertoire holds about 210,000 clones, 84% seen once, with less than 8% in the top ten. CDR1 KGHSH and CDR2 LQKENI come from the germline V gene. The ends were cut back, 3 bases at V and 0 bases at J, with 7 bases in the middle. This CDR3 has 14 amino acids. This rearrangement joins TRBV18 to TRBJ2-3; no clear D gene. This clonotype was obtained from a woman in her fifties or sixties with active or convalescent COVID-19. The sample comprised peripheral blood. CDR3 in DNA: TGTGCCAGCTCACCCACGACTAGCACAGATACGCAGTATTTT. This codes for CASSPTTSTDTQYF.